The clone carrying this T cell receptor (beta chain) was found many times. Its antigen is not known. Other autoimmune diseases, uncontrolled infections, pregnancy or lactation ruled patients out of participation. This specimen belongs to a study of Graves' ophthalmopathy and Graves' hyperthyroidism. The study, taken as a whole, reports: Ophthalmopathy progression prediction by the model yielded a sensitivity of about 70% and a specificity of under 85%. From stable hyperthyroidism, ophthalmopathy was separated by a 13-signature model with 85% to 90% sensitivity and over 70% specificity. Blood also contained most of the expanded thyroid clonotypes above 0.001 frequency.

The CDR3 length is 16 residues. V was pared by 0 bases and J by 3 bases, with 15 bases between. The germline V gene encodes CDR1 SGHVS and CDR2 FQNEAQ. The study amplified TCR beta CDR3 regions using RNA transcripts. Investigators did first-round RT-PCR with HTBI primers, then second-round multiplex PCR. TCRdb re-analysed the multiplex PCR reads in MiXCR, keeping a single row per CDR3 protein. The sample records roughly 500,000 distinct CDR3 sequences, around an eighth being singletons. The sequenced material came from blood. This clonotype was sampled from a woman aged 25-40 years with Graves' ophthalmopathy. The genes are TRBV7-8 and TRBJ2-7, with a tentative D call TRBD2 (6 bases). CDR3 sequence (DNA): TGTGCCAGCAGCTTAGCGACGGGTGGAGGGATCTACGAGCAGTACTTC. Amino acid sequence: CASSLATGGGIYEQYF. The entire variable domain, with the rest obtained from reference TRBV7-8 and TRBJ2-7, is as follows: GAGVSQSPRYKVAKRGQDVALRCDPISGHVSLFWYQQALGQGPEFLTYFQNEAQLDKSGLPSDRFFAERPEGSVSTLKIQRTQQEDSAVYLCASSLATGGGIYEQYFGPGTRLTVT.